A single sample gave rise to the 11 T cell receptor beta chains below, sequenced in a study of blood T cell repertoires in COVID-19 (dated by TCRdb to the early 2020s). The library was made by the immunoSEQ multiplex PCR assay. Entries here come from immuneACCESS through TCRdb and include only in-frame sequences with V and J called. Some clones fail to appear in such tables; in the studies checked, an unresolved V gene covers under half of the shortfall, and the cause of the remainder is unknown. For this sample there are over 150,000 clones; about 93% appear just once. The ten largest clones capture about 0.8% of the sample. The sample consisted of peripheral blood. These receptors were collected from a man aged 30 to 45 with COVID-19, enrolled during active disease.

The rearrangement uses TRBV2 and TRBJ2-2, with D perhaps matching TRBD2 (6 bases). Germline V lookup: CDR1 SNHLY, CDR2 FYNNEI. V gave up 9 bases and J gave up 5 bases, with 16 bases separating them. The CDR3 runs to 14 residues. CDR3 region: CASTGTRGTGELFF. The CDR3 bases are TGTGCCAGTACCGGGACTCGGGGAACCGGGGAGCTGTTTTTT.

J is TRBJ2-2 and V is TRBV7-3; 9 nucleotides align to TRBD1. The germline gives CDR1 SGHTA, CDR2 FQGTGA. After removal of 5 bases from V and 2 bases from J, the junction contained 6 bases not matched to a gene. The CDR3 is 16 residues long. The CDR3 nucleotides read TGTGCCAGCAGCGCATGGACAGGGGAAAACACCGGGGAGCTGTTTTTT. Residues: CASSAWTGENTGELFF.

The J gene is TRBJ2-3, the V gene TRBV5-6; 9 nucleotides match TRBD1. Per germline, CDR1 SGHDT and CDR2 YYEEEE. The CDR3 sequence is 15 residues long. V dropped 4 bases and J dropped 6; count of bases not matched to a gene: 9. Written as DNA, the CDR3 is TGTGCCAGCAGCCTCACCGGGACAGGGAGGGATACGCAGTATTTT. Protein: CASSLTGTGRDTQYF. Using reference TRBV5-6 and TRBJ2-3 for the parts outside the CDR3, the full variable domain is DAGVTQSPTHLIKTRGQQVTLRCSPKSGHDTVSWYQQALGQGPQFIFQYYEEEERQRGNFPDRFSGHQFPNYSSELNVNALLLGDSALYLCASSLTGTGRDTQYFGPGTRLTVL.

This clone has a single count. The rearrangement joins TRBV2 to TRBJ2-7, with a tentative D call TRBD2 (5 bases). CDR1 and CDR2 from the germline V gene are SNHLY and FYNNEI. V was clipped by 10 bases and J by 7 bases, with 14 bases between them. This CDR3 comprises 11 residues. The chain's CDR3 is CATSAGREQYF. The CDR3, as DNA: TGTGCCACCTCCGCGGGTCGGGAGCAGTACTTC.

This clone has only a few counts. This chain links TRBV6-1 with TRBJ2-1, with no clear D. The CDR3 is 12 amino acids. V was cut by 5 bases and J by 6 bases, with 8 bases left in between. CDR1 is MNHNS and CDR2 is SASEGT in the germline V gene. CDR3 region: CASSIDINEQFF. CDR3 coding DNA: TGTGCCAGCAGTATAGATATCAATGAGCAGTTCTTC.

The chain carries TRBV6-5 and TRBJ2-3, with a tentative D call TRBD1 (5 bases). The CDR3 consists of 13 residues. Germline V gives CDR1 MNHEY, CDR2 SVGAGI. V was trimmed by 5 bases and J by 5 bases, leaving 11 bases between them. The CDR3 DNA reads as TGTGCCAGCAGTCTTGGGGCCCAAGATACGCAGTATTTT. Translating it yields CASSLGAQDTQYF.

The chain employs TRBV5-6 and TRBJ2-1; no clear D gene. Trimming left V 0 bases short and J 9 bases short, with 7 bases between. The CDR3 has 12 amino acids. CDR1 is SGHDT and CDR2 is YYEEEE in the germline V gene. CDR3 in DNA: TGTGCCAGCAGCTTGGCCGTGAGTGAGCAGTTCTTC. It yields the protein CASSLAVSEQFF.

This rearrangement joins TRBV10-3 to TRBJ1-4; a weak D match, TRBD1 (5 bases). The germline CDR1 and CDR2 sequences are ENHRY and SYGVKD. The CDR3 runs to 13 residues. Trimming stripped 10 bases from V and 6 bases from J, with 15 bases between. The CDR3 DNA reads TGTGCCACCAACCCCGGGGGAGATGAAAAACTGTTTTTT. This codes for CATNPGGDEKLFF.

The CDR3 sequence: CASSLAGGPVGELFF. The CDR3 nucleotides read TGTGCCAGCAGCTTGGCGGGGGGCCCGGTCGGGGAGCTGTTTTTT. The gene calls are TRBV7-2 and TRBJ2-2, with TRBD2 matching 8 bases. After removal of 3 bases from V and 7 bases from J, the junction contained 7 bases not matched to a gene. The CDR3 runs 15 residues. Looked up from germline, CDR1 is SGHTA and CDR2 is FQGNSA.

The V and J genes are TRBV19 and TRBJ1-1, with D hard to call. CDR1 and CDR2 (germline): LNHDA, SQIVND (reference sequence). Trimming removed 2 bases at V and 4 bases at J, with 5 bases between. This CDR3 region has 12 residues. The DNA of the CDR3 is TGTGCCAGTAGTATAACTAGCACTGAAGCTTTCTTT. It encodes CASSITSTEAFF.

The CDR3 here is CASWMGGGMNTEAFF. The CDR3 DNA is TGTGCCAGCTGGATGGGGGGGGGCATGAACACTGAAGCTTTCTTT. The chain carries TRBV6-5 and TRBJ1-1; tentative D call: TRBD1 (6 bases). This CDR3 is 15 amino acids long. The V end was cut by 8 bases, the J end by 0 bases, with 16 bases between. The germline CDR1 and CDR2 sequences are MNHEY and SVGAGI.